There are many counts of the clone carrying this TCR beta chain. The antigen remains unidentified. This sample stems from a study of T cells in Graves' hyperthyroidism and ophthalmopathy. V lost 1 base to trimming and J lost 2 bases; unmatched junction nucleotides: 7. Germline assignment: CDR1 LGHDT and CDR2 YNNKEL (reference sequence). CDR3 length: 17 amino acids. TCR beta CDR3 sequences were amplified from RNA transcripts. The HTBI primer set served for first-round RT-PCR of the TCR CDR3. TCRdb re-called the multiplex PCR reads through MiXCR, storing one row per CDR3 protein. The table lists a few hundred thousand distinct CDR3 sequences, approximately 14% of them singletons. The study, taken as a whole, reports: Most clonotypes expanded in the thyroid (above 0.001) were also present in blood.

Sequencing was carried out using blood. The origin of this receptor is a woman under 30 with Graves' hyperthyroidism that later progressed to Graves' ophthalmopathy. This sequence joins TRBV3-1 and TRBJ1-1, with 10 bases aligning to TRBD1. The CDR3 nucleotides read TGTGCCAGCAGCCAAGGTGGACAGGGGGGACCTAACACTGAAGCTTTCTTT. Its protein product is CASSQGGQGGPNTEAFF. The full variable domain, its missing parts supplied by reference TRBV3-1 and TRBJ1-1, is DTAVSQTPKYLVTQMGNDKSIKCEQNLGHDTMYWYKQDSKKFLKIMFSYNNKELIINETVPNRFSPKSPDKAHLNLHINSLELGDSAVYFCASSQGGQGGPNTEAFFGQGTRLTVV.